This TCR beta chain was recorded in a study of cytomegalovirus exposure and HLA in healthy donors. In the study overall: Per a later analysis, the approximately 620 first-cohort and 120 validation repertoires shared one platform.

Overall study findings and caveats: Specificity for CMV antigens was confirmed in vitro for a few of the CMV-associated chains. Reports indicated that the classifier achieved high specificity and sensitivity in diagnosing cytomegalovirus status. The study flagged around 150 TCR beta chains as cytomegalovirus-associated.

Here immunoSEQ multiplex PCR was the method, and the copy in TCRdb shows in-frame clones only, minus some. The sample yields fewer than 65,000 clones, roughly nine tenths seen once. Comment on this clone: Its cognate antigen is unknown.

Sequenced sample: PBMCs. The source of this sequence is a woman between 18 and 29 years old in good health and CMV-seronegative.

The CDR3 here is CASSGDRVVSTEAFF. The CDR3 coding sequence is TGTGCCAGCAGTGGGGACAGGGTGGTGAGCACTGAAGCTTTCTTT. The chain couples TRBV2 to TRBJ1-1; 9 nucleotides agree with TRBD1. The germline V gene encodes CDR1 SNHLY and CDR2 FYNNEI. The CDR3 is made up of 15 amino acids. The V gene end was trimmed by 4 bases and the J gene end by 4 bases; junction bases not matched to a gene: 7.